This T cell receptor beta chain was recorded in a study of blood T cell repertoires in COVID-19. Germline V lookup: CDR1 SQVTM, CDR2 ANQGSEA. V lost 4 bases and J 1 base, leaving 11 bases between the germline ends. This CDR3 has 13 amino acids. TCRdb's table, derived via immunoSEQ multiplex PCR, lists solely in-frame clones and lacks some. The sample yields roughly 250,000 clones, 90% seen once. The sample consisted of peripheral blood. The receptor comes from a woman aged 40 to 49 with acute or convalescent COVID-19. J is TRBJ2-7 and V is TRBV29-1; tentatively, D is TRBD1 (5 bases). CDR3: CSVVTENSYEQYV. CDR3 DNA sequence: TGCAGCGTTGTGACAGAAAATTCCTACGAGCAGTACGTC.